This paragraph covers one TCR beta chain sequence. Its target is not known. The data originate from a study of cytomegalovirus exposure and HLA in healthy donors. The CDR3 contains 16 residues. J was trimmed by 4 bases and V by 2 bases; bases with no gene match: 9. Germline loops: CDR1 SGHNT, CDR2 YYREEE (reference sequence). TCRdb's copy holds only in-frame clones and misses some; the assay was immunoSEQ multiplex PCR. The sample includes about 140,000 clones, roughly nine tenths of them seen just once. Study-wide findings and caveats: Generally TCR sequences proved uncommon, though certain public TCRs appeared in numerous donors.

Sample: PBMCs. This TCR came from a man aged 18-30 years in good health and CMV-seronegative. V and J are TRBV5-4 and TRBJ2-5, with 9 nucleotides matching TRBD1. CDR3 region: CASSFPGQGGVETQYF. In DNA form, the CDR3 reads TGTGCCAGCAGCTTTCCGGGACAGGGAGGAGTAGAGACCCAGTACTTC.